The rows below give T cell receptor beta chains drawn from one sample of a study of T cells in tuberculosis. Generated by immunoSEQ multiplex PCR, the TCRdb table keeps only in-frame clones and is missing some. This table has more than 30,000 clones, approximately 95% appearing once. The source was PBMCs, collected at tuberculosis diagnosis. These TCRs come from an adult with tuberculosis. Each CDR3 is given with its conserved first and last residue. A D gene is named only where the DNA matches it firmly. Rows give clone size only sometimes, using once, few, many, or a class for an expanded clone.

clone_size	j_call	d_call	v_call	cdr3_nt	cdr3_aa
NA	TRBJ1-4	TRBD1	TRBV6-5	TGTGCCAGCAGCGCAGACAGGGGGCGCGTAGAAAAACTGTTTTTT	CASSADRGRVEKLFF
once	TRBJ1-2	NA	TRBV6-5	TGTGCCAGCAGCCCCGGGATGATCGGGTACTATGGCTACACCTTC	CASSPGMIGYYGYTF
once	TRBJ2-1	NA	TRBV9	TGTGCCAGCAGCGGACGTGGGGGGGCCCGAAATGAGCAGTTCTTC	CASSGRGGARNEQFF
NA	TRBJ1-3	NA	TRBV7-2	TGTGCCAGCAGCTTTGGTTGGGGCTTGGGTGGAAACACCATATATTTT	CASSFGWGLGGNTIYF
NA	TRBJ2-7	NA	TRBV7-2	TGTGCCAGCAGCTTAGGCCGTATGGGGAGCTCCTACGAGCAGTACTTC	CASSLGRMGSSYEQYF
NA	TRBJ2-3	NA	TRBV5-4	TGTGCCAGCAGCTTGTTTCACACAGATACGCAGTATTTT	CASSLFHTDTQYF
NA	TRBJ2-7	TRBD1	TRBV6-1	TGTGCCAGCCACTCGATTGACAGGGACTCCTACGAGCAGTACTTC	CASHSIDRDSYEQYF
NA	TRBJ2-2	TRBD1	TRBV5-1	TGCGCCAGCAGCTTGTTAGGGACAGTGAACACCGGGGAGCTGTTTTTT	CASSLLGTVNTGELFF
NA	TRBJ2-3	NA	TRBV7-8	TGTGCCAGCAGCTTTAGGACTAGCACAGATACGCAGTATTTT	CASSFRTSTDTQYF
few	TRBJ2-3	TRBD2	TRBV5-8	TGTGCCAGCAGCTTGGCCTTAGCGGGGGGGCATACGCAGTATTTT	CASSLALAGGHTQYF
once	TRBJ2-2	TRBD1	TRBV6-4	TGTGCCAGCAGTGTCTCGGGACAGTCCACCGGGGAGCTGTTTTTT	CASSVSGQSTGELFF
NA	TRBJ2-2	TRBD1	TRBV7-8	TGTGCCAGCAGCCCCAGGACAGGGAACACCGGGGAGCTGTTTTTT	CASSPRTGNTGELFF
NA	TRBJ2-7	TRBD1	TRBV11-3	TGTGCCAGCAGCCCTCAATACCGGGACAGGGGCTACGAGCAGTACTTC	CASSPQYRDRGYEQYF
NA	TRBJ1-5	NA	TRBV19	TGTGCCAGTAGATGGCAGGGGAACAATCAGCCCCAGCATTTT	CASRWQGNNQPQHF
NA	TRBJ2-3	TRBD2	TRBV15	TGTGCCACCAGCAGCGGGAGGGGACTAGCGGGGGTGAGGACAGATACGCAGTATTTT	CATSSGRGLAGVRTDTQYF
NA	TRBJ1-6	TRBD1	TRBV18	TGTGCCAGCTCACCGGTTGCGGGACAGGGGGAATCACCCCTCCACTTT	CASSPVAGQGESPLHF
NA	TRBJ2-7	TRBD1	TRBV4-1	TGCGCCAGCAGCGTCATAGGACAGGGGTTTTACGAGCAGTACTTC	CASSVIGQGFYEQYF
NA	TRBJ1-3	NA	TRBV4-2	TGTGCCAGCAGCCAAGCGGTAGGGGTTTCTGGAAACACCATATATTTT	CASSQAVGVSGNTIYF
NA	TRBJ1-1	NA	TRBV18	TGTGCCAGCTCACCGGCTTTGACTGAAGCTTTCTTT	CASSPALTEAFF
NA	TRBJ2-3	TRBD1	TRBV6-1	TGTGCCAGCAGTTTACAGGGGATCACAGATACGCAGTATTTT	CASSLQGITDTQYF
NA	TRBJ2-2	NA	TRBV6-4	TGTGCCAGCAGTGATCATGCGACCGGGGAGCTGTTTTTT	CASSDHATGELFF
NA	TRBJ1-5	TRBD1	TRBV7-8	TGTGCCAGCAGCTTAGGGGAACAGGGGGCTTTTTGGCCCCAGCATTTT	CASSLGEQGAFWPQHF
NA	TRBJ1-4	TRBD1	TRBV5-8	TGTGCCAGCAGCGATTACAGGGGCCTCTCAACTAATGAAAAACTGTTTTTT	CASSDYRGLSTNEKLFF
NA	TRBJ2-7	NA	TRBV5-8	TGTGCCAGCAGCGGGACTGGGGTCTCCTACGAGCAGTACTTC	CASSGTGVSYEQYF
NA	TRBJ2-7	TRBD1	TRBV19	TGTGCCAGTAGTAGGGACAGTCCCTACGAGCAGTACTTC	CASSRDSPYEQYF
once	TRBJ2-5	NA	TRBV2	TGTGCCAGCGGACAGGAGACCCAGTACTTC	CASGQETQYF
NA	TRBJ1-5	TRBD1	TRBV6-1	TGTGCCAGCAGCAAGCAGGGGGGCCAAAATCAGCCCCAGCATTTT	CASSKQGGQNQPQHF
once	TRBJ1-1	NA	TRBV10-2	TGCGCCAGCAGTCACAGGGCGAACACTGAAGCTTTCTTT	CASSHRANTEAFF
NA	TRBJ1-1	TRBD1	TRBV2	TGTGCCAGCAGTGAAGCTTTCACAGGGGCGATGTACACTGAAGCTTTCTTT	CASSEAFTGAMYTEAFF
once	TRBJ1-3	NA	TRBV11-2	TGTGCCAGCAGCCTCGGACTACGACCTGGAAACACCATATATTTT	CASSLGLRPGNTIYF
NA	TRBJ1-1	NA	TRBV7-8	TGTGCCAGCAGCTTAGGTCCCCGGGAGAACACTGAAGCTTTCTTT	CASSLGPRENTEAFF
NA	TRBJ2-7	TRBD2	TRBV10-3	TGTGCCATCACTGAGCGGGGGGGAAGCTCCTACGAGCAGTACTTC	CAITERGGSSYEQYF
NA	TRBJ2-7	TRBD2	TRBV5-1	TGCGCCAGCAGCTTGGCTAGCGGGGGGACCGAGCAGTACTTC	CASSLASGGTEQYF
NA	TRBJ1-1	NA	TRBV6-5	TGTGCCAGCAGCCACCGGCGGGGACCGGGCACTGAAGCTTTCTTT	CASSHRRGPGTEAFF